This TCR beta chain is from a study of T cell repertoires in cytomegalovirus infection. Overall study: In public TCR beta signatures, there were indications of both CMV infection and matching HLA type. Points from the study as a whole: Public TCR beta family frequency separated CMV-and-HLA carriers, including in an independent cohort. Clonotypes of TCR beta that were HLA-C-restricted and CMV-specific dominated the ex vivo response.

TCRdb ran MiXCR on the reads and lists one entry per CDR3 protein. The table lists some 230,000 distinct CDR3 sequences, over 20% of them singletons, with 15% to 20% in the top ten. With respect to this clonotype: What it recognizes is unknown.

Trimming stripped 4 bases from V and 4 bases from J, with 13 bases between. From germline, CDR1 is SNHLY and CDR2 FYNNEI. This CDR3 is 15 amino acids long. The material sequenced was CD8+ T cells from PBMCs. The receptor comes from a human donor in good health (CMV status not recorded). Some clones in this sample may be carry-over from other donors' samples. The chain links TRBV2 to TRBJ2-2, with D possibly TRBD2 on 6 matching bases. The CDR3 spells CASSGSGDGTGELFF. The DNA for the CDR3 is TGTGCCAGCAGTGGATCGGGGGATGGCACCGGGGAGCTGTTTTTT.